The subject of this entry is one TCR beta chain. The antigen remains unidentified. The sample comes from a study of cytomegalovirus exposure and HLA in healthy donors. Study overall: Most genotyped donors, 65% to 90% of more than 300, had Caucasian-associated genetic ancestry. General study results and limits: A later analysis associated 16,951 TCR beta sequences with HLA alleles at a 0.05 false discovery rate.

The CDR3 length is 13 residues. CDR1 and CDR2 from the germline V gene are SNHLY and FYNNEI. V lost 7 bases and J 3 bases, leaving 12 bases between the germline ends. The PCR was carried out with 60 Vbeta primers and 13 Jbeta primers. The assay was immunoSEQ multiplex PCR, and TCRdb's table has in-frame clones only and misses some. In the table there are about 190,000 clones, over 80% of which are singletons. The TCR originated in a woman aged 45-59 years in good health and CMV-seropositive. The specimen was PBMCs. This chain connects TRBV2 to TRBJ2-5; D is perhaps TRBD1 (5 bases). The CDR3 here is CASNSQVEETQYF. Written as DNA, the CDR3 is TGTGCCAGCAACTCACAGGTAGAAGAGACCCAGTACTTC.